This TCR beta chain was captured in a study of cytomegalovirus exposure and HLA in healthy donors. Study overall: The same platform was used for the 120 validation repertoires and the 650 to 800 first-cohort repertoires, a later analysis reported. Findings and limits, study-wide: Specific recognition of CMV antigens was confirmed in vitro for three chains (all CMV-associated). Rare TCR sequences predominated, though certain public TCRs were found in many donors.

Assay used: immunoSEQ multiplex PCR; TCRdb lists only in-frame clones, some missing. The sample lists tens of thousands of clones, approximately 96% occurring once. The CDR3 spans 15 residues. The trim removed 8 bases at V and 2 bases at J, leaving 7 bases unmatched. The V gene's germline CDR1 is MNHEY and CDR2 SVGAGI. Of note for this clone: Antigen unknown.

The genes are TRBV6-5 and TRBJ2-2; 8 positions match TRBD2. The sequence came from a man aged 18-30 years in good health and CMV-seronegative. The sequenced material came from PBMCs. CDR3: CASLAGGPNTGELFF. In nucleotides, the CDR3 is TGTGCCAGCCTGGCGGGAGGCCCCAACACCGGGGAGCTGTTTTTT.